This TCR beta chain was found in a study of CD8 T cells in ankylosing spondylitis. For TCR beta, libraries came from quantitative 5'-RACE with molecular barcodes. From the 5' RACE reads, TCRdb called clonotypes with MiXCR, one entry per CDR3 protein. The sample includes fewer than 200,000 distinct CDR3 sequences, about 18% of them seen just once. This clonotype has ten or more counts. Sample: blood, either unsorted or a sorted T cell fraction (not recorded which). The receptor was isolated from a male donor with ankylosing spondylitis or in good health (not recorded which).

The CDR3 here is CASSPPGTPGGEAFF. The CDR3 nucleotides read TGTGCCAGCTCACCACCAGGGACACCTGGAGGTGAAGCTTTCTTT. V usage is TRBV18 and J usage is TRBJ1-1, with D maybe TRBD1 (6 bases). The CDR3 sequence is 15 residues long. V was shortened by 0 bases and J by 7 bases, with 15 bases between the two germline ends. CDR1 and CDR2 from the germline V gene are KGHSH and LQKENI.